Listed here is a single T cell receptor beta chain. CDR3 length: 15 amino acids. Germline V gene data show CDR1 as MNHNS and CDR2 as SASEGT. V gave up 3 bases and J gave up 4 bases, with 15 bases separating them. These data are taken from a study of blood T cell repertoires in COVID-19. Study summary: The study drew acute and convalescent COVID-19 samples from the United States, Italy and Spain. Sources were T cells, B-cell-depleted T cells, or PBMCs; the material itself was cDNA or gDNA.

In the source study's methods: Reference gene primer amplification in the assay estimated nucleated cell counts. Clones were sequenced by immunoSEQ multiplex PCR, and TCRdb holds only the in-frame ones, with some missing. For V, J and clone size, that table is used; D and trimming come from the DNA. The table shows approximately 100,000 clones, with nearly 90% occurring only once. This chain links TRBV6-1 with TRBJ1-2; perhaps TRBD1 as D (5 bases). The TCR sequence derives from a man aged 45-65 years in a cohort sampled during active COVID-19. Sequencing was performed on peripheral blood. CDR3 in DNA: TGTGCCAGCAGTGAGACAGCGCCCGAGGTCTATGGCTACACCTTC. Translation gives CASSETAPEVYGYTF.